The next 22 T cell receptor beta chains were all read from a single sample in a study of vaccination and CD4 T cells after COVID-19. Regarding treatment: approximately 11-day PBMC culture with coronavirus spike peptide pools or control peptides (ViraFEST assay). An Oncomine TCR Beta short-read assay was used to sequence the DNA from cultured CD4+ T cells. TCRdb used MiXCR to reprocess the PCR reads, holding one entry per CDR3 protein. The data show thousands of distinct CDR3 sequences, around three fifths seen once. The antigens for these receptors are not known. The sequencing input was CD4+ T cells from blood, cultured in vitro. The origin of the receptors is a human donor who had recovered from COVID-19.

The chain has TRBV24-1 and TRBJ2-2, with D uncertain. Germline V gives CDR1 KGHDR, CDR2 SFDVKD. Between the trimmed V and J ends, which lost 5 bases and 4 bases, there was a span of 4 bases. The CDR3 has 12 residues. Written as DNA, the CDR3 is TGTGCCACCAGTGCCTTCACCGGGGAGCTGTTTTTT. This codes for CATSAFTGELFF.

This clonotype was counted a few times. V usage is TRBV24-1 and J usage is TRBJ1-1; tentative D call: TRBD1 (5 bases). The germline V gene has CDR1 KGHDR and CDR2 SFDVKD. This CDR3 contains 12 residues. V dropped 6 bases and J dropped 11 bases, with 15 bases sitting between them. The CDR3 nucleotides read TGTGCCACCAGTAAATTGGTAGGGGACGCTTTCTTT. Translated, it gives CATSKLVGDAFF.

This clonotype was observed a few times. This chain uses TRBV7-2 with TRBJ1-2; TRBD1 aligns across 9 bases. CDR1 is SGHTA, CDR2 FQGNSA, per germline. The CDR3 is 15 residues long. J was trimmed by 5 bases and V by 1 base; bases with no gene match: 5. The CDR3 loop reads CASSLGQGGGYGYTF. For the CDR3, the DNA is TGTGCCAGCAGCTTAGGACAGGGGGGCGGATATGGCTACACCTTC.

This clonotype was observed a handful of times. The CDR3 reads CASRPSGNTGELFF. In DNA form, the CDR3 reads TGTGCCAGCAGGCCTAGCGGGAACACCGGGGAGCTGTTTTTT. The rearrangement links TRBV6-2 or TRBV6-3 to TRBJ2-2; 7 bases match TRBD2. CDR1 and CDR2 (germline): MNHEY, SVGEGT. CDR3 size: 14 residues. V was clipped by 6 bases and J by 1 base; unmatched bases: 2.

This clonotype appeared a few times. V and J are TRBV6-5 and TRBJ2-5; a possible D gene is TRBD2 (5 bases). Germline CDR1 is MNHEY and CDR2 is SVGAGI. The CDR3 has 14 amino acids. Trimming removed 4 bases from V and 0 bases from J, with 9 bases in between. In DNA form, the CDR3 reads TGTGCCAGCAGTTGGACGAGGGACCAAGAGACCCAGTACTTC. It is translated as CASSWTRDQETQYF.

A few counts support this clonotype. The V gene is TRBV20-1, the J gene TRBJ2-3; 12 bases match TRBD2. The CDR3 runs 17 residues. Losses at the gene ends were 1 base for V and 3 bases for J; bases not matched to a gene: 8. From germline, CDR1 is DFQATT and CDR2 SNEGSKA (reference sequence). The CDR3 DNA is TGCAGTGCTAGAGGAGGGAGGGGGACTAGCGGGACAGATACGCAGTATTTT. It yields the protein CSARGGRGTSGTDTQYF.

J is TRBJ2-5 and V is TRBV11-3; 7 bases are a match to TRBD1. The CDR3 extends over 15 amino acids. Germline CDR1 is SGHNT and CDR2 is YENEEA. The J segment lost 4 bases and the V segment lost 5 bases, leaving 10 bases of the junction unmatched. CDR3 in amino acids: CASSASTGVSETQYF. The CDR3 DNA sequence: TGTGCCAGCAGCGCCAGCACAGGGGTTTCAGAGACCCAGTACTTC.

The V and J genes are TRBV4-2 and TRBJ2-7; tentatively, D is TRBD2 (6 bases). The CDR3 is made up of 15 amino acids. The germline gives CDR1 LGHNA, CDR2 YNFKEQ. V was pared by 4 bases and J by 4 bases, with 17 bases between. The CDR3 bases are TGTGCCAGCAGCCGTCGCGGGGACCAATTTTACGAGCAGTACTTC. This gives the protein CASSRRGDQFYEQYF.

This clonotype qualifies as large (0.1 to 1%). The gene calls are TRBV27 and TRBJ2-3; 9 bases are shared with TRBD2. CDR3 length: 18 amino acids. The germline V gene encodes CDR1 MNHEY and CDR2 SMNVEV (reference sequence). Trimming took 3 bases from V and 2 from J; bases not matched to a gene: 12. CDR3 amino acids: CASSFGSGRLVDTDTQYF. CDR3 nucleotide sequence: TGTGCCAGCAGTTTCGGTAGCGGGAGATTGGTCGACACAGATACGCAGTATTTT.

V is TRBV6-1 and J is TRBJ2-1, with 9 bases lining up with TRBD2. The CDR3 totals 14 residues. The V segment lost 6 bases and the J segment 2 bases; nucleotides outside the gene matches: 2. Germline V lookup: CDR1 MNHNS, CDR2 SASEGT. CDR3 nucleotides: TGTGCCAGCAGGATAGCGGGAGCCTACAATGAGCAGTTCTTC. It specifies CASRIAGAYNEQFF.

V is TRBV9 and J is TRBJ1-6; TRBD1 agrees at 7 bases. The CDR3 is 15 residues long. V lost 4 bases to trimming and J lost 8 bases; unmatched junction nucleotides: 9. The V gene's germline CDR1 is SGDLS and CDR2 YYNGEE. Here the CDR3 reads CASSPQGDSYSPLHF. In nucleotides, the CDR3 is TGTGCCAGCAGCCCCCAGGGGGACAGTTATTCACCCCTCCACTTT.

The CDR3: CASAIQGAGSPLHF. CDR3 bases: TGTGCCAGCGCCATACAGGGGGCAGGTTCACCCCTCCACTTT. J is TRBJ1-6 and V is TRBV27, with TRBD1 identical over 9 bases. The CDR3 totals 14 residues. The junction had 8 bases not matched to a gene; V was cut back by 8 bases and J by 9 bases. Germline lookup yields CDR1 MNHEY and CDR2 SMNVEV (reference sequence).

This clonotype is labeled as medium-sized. The CDR3 region has the DNA TGTGCCAGCAGTTTATCCCGGCCAATTACGCAGTATTTT. Translation gives CASSLSRPITQYF. The V call is TRBV12-3 or TRBV12-4, the J call TRBJ2-3; no clear D gene. Trimming took 2 bases from V and 8 from J, leaving 11 bases between them. The CDR3 consists of 13 residues.

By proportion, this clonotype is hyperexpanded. DNA for the CDR3: TGTGCCAGCAGTTACTCTGCTAGCGGGATCGGCGAGCAGTACTTC. Its protein is CASSYSASGIGEQYF. The chain has TRBV6-5 and TRBJ2-7; 9 positions match TRBD2. CDR3 size: 15 residues. CDR1 is MNHEY and CDR2 is SVGAGI in the germline V gene. Losses at the gene ends were 0 bases for V and 6 bases for J; bases not matched to a gene: 6.

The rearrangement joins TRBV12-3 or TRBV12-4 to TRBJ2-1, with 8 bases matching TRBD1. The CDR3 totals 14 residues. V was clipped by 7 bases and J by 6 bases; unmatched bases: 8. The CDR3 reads CASMSRDRFNEQFF. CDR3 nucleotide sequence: TGTGCCAGCATGTCCCGGGACAGGTTCAATGAGCAGTTCTTC.

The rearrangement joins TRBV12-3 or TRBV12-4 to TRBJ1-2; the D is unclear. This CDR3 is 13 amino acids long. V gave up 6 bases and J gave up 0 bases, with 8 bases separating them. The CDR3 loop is CASRPSANYGYTF. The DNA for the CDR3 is TGTGCCAGCAGGCCCTCAGCTAACTATGGCTACACCTTC.

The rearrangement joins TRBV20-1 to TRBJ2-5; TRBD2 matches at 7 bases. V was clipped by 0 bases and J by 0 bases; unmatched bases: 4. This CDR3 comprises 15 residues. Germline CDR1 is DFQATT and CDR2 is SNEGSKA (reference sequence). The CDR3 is CSARDPGRDQETQYF. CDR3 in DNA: TGCAGTGCTAGAGACCCGGGGAGGGACCAAGAGACCCAGTACTTC.

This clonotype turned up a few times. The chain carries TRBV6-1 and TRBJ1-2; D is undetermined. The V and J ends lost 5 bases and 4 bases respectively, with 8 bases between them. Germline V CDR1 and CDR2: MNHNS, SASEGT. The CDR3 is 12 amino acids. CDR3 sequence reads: CASSRSGYGYTF. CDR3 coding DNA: TGTGCCAGCAGTCGGAGTGGCTATGGCTACACCTTC.

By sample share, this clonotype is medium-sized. The CDR3 sequence is CASSWGPKGYEQYF. The CDR3, as DNA: TGTGCCAGCAGCTGGGGCCCGAAAGGATACGAGCAGTACTTC. V is TRBV7-6 and J is TRBJ2-7, with D possibly matching TRBD1 (5 bases). Per the germline V gene, CDR1 is SGHVS and CDR2 is FNYEAQ. The CDR3 is made up of 14 amino acids. V was cut by 4 bases and J by 4 bases, with 14 bases left in between.

Here the CDR3 reads CSVEAGQGTYEQYF. The CDR3 coding sequence is TGCAGCGTTGAAGCAGGACAGGGAACCTACGAGCAGTACTTC. The chain joins TRBV29-1 to TRBJ2-7; 8 bases agree with TRBD1. V shed 1 base, J shed 2 bases, and the junction held 4 bases outside the gene matches. The V gene's germline CDR1 is SQVTM and CDR2 ANQGSEA. This CDR3 region has 14 residues.

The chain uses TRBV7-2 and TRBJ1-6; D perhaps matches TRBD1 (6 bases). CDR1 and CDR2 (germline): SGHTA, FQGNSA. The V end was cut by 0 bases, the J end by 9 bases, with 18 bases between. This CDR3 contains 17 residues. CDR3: CASSLAHNRDSGSPLHF. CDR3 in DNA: TGTGCCAGCAGCTTAGCGCATAACAGGGACTCTGGTTCACCCCTCCACTTT.

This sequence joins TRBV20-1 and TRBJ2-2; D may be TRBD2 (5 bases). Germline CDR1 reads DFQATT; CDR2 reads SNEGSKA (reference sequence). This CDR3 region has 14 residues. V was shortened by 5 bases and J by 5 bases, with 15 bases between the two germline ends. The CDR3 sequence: CSAAIGLGTGELFF. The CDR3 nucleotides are TGCAGTGCTGCCATCGGACTTGGGACCGGGGAGCTGTTTTTT.